These T cell receptor beta chains were read from a single sample in a study of blood T cells in healthy people across ages. A single record per CDR3 protein comes from TCRdb applying MiXCR to the 5' RACE reads. The sample carries 650,000 to 800,000 distinct CDR3 sequences, around 52% recorded once. Sequencing was performed on blood. The receptors come from a woman older than 75 in good health. The CDR3 runs from the conserved cysteine through the conserved F or W. D genes are given only for firm matches. Clone size is not always given. Where it is, it says once, few, many or a class for expanded clones.

cdr3_length j_call clone_size v_call d_call cdr3_aa cdr3_nt
14 TRBJ2-7 - TRBV27 - CASSTQGGTYEQYF TGTGCCAGCAGTACCCAGGGGGGTACCTACGAGCAGTACTTC
13 TRBJ2-6 many TRBV30 - CAWKVSGANVLTF TGTGCCTGGAAAGTCTCTGGGGCCAACGTCCTGACTTTC
14 TRBJ2-5 few TRBV6-1 - CASKGDPGIQTQYF TGTGCCAGCAAGGGGGATCCTGGGATTCAGACCCAGTACTTC
15 TRBJ1-4 - TRBV28 - CASSLGTALNEKLFF TGTGCCAGCAGTTTGGGTACAGCACTTAATGAAAAACTGTTTTTT
16 TRBJ2-1 many TRBV29-1 TRBD2 CSVERRAGGWYNEQFF TGCAGCGTTGAGAGGCGAGCGGGAGGGTGGTACAATGAGCAGTTCTTC
13 TRBJ2-6 - TRBV27 - CANSLNGANVLTF TGTGCCAACAGTTTAAATGGGGCCAACGTCCTGACTTTC
13 TRBJ2-1 - TRBV7-3 - CASSPRSKNEQFF TGTGCCAGCAGCCCCCGCTCAAAGAATGAGCAGTTCTTC
16 TRBJ2-7 - TRBV2 - CASSEKGGQSSYEQYF TGTGCCAGCAGTGAAAAGGGGGGACAGAGCTCCTACGAGCAGTACTTC
13 TRBJ2-7 - TRBV10-3 - CAISERQSYEQYF TGTGCCATCAGTGAGAGACAGTCCTACGAGCAGTACTTC
14 TRBJ1-2 - TRBV12-3/TRBV12-4 - CASSSSPGNYGYTF TGTGCCAGCAGTTCCTCCCCGGGGAACTATGGCTACACCTTC
15 TRBJ2-3 many TRBV7-9 TRBD2 CASSSSGGRTDTQYF TGTGCCAGCAGCTCGAGCGGGGGCCGCACAGATACGCAGTATTTT
16 TRBJ2-7 - TRBV12-3/TRBV12-4 - CASSLAPGEESYEQYF TGTGCCAGCAGTTTAGCGCCGGGGGAGGAGTCCTACGAGCAGTACTTC